These 23 T cell receptor beta chains share one sample of origin, sequenced in a study of cytomegalovirus exposure and HLA in healthy donors (dated by TCRdb to 2016 to 2017). The method was the immunoSEQ multiplex PCR assay. A mixture of 60 forward primers for TCR Vbeta segments and 13 reverse primers for TCR Jbeta segments was used in the multiplex PCR. In its TCRdb copy, this immuneACCESS table keeps in-frame sequences only and misses some clones. Where compared with another copy, unresolved V genes explain less than half of these, and the others have no known cause. This sample's table carries about 170,000 clones. The top ten clonotypes cover over 1% of the sample. The sample taken for sequencing was PBMCs. The source is a woman aged 55-70 years in good health and CMV-seronegative.

The genes are TRBV19 and TRBJ2-1; TRBD2 aligns across 11 bases. The CDR3 is 17 residues long. V was clipped by 5 bases and J by 7 bases; unmatched bases: 13. CDR1 and CDR2 from the germline V gene are LNHDA and SQIVND (reference sequence). CDR3: CASSPNSPGLAANEQFF. In DNA form, the CDR3 reads TGTGCCAGTAGTCCGAACTCTCCGGGACTAGCGGCTAATGAGCAGTTCTTC.

This chain uses TRBV5-1 with TRBJ1-2, with 9 bases lining up with TRBD1. Trimming removed 0 bases from V and 5 bases from J; junction bases left unmatched: 2. Per germline, CDR1 SGHRS and CDR2 YFSETQ. The CDR3 loop spans 14 amino acids. In DNA form, the CDR3 reads TGCGCCAGCAGCTTGGCCGACAGGGGGTATGGCTACACCTTC. Its protein is CASSLADRGYGYTF.

As DNA, the CDR3 is TGTGCCAGCAGTTACGAGCGGGGTATTAGTCGCAATGAGCAGTTCTTC. This codes for CASSYERGISRNEQFF. The genes are TRBV6-6 and TRBJ2-1; 7 bases fit TRBD2. The V and J ends lost 2 bases and 6 bases, in that order; junction bases with no gene match: 10. Germline CDR1 and CDR2: MNHNY and SVGAGI (reference sequence). This CDR3 contains 16 residues.

To note about this clone: The sample has other DNA sequences that encode this CDR3 too. V is TRBV2 and J is TRBJ1-1, with 7 bases identical to TRBD1. With 6 bases clipped from V and 4 bases from J, the junction kept 8 bases outside the gene matches. Germline assignment: CDR1 SNHLY and CDR2 FYNNEI. The CDR3 runs to 14 residues. The CDR3 region is CASRPRDRGTEAFF. The CDR3 DNA reads as TGTGCCAGCAGACCCCGGGACAGAGGCACTGAAGCTTTCTTT.

The genes are TRBV11-1 and TRBJ2-6; 8 bases line up with TRBD1. This CDR3 is 16 amino acids long. Germline V gene lookup returns CDR1 SGHAT and CDR2 FQDESV (reference sequence). V lost 3 bases to trimming and J lost 2 bases; unmatched junction nucleotides: 3. CDR3 sequence (DNA): TGTGCCAGCAGCTTGGACAGGGAACCTGGGGCCAACGTCCTGACTTTC. Translating gives CASSLDREPGANVLTF.

The rearrangement joins TRBV10-3 to TRBJ1-1, with TRBD1 matching over 7 bases. Germline V lookup: CDR1 ENHRY, CDR2 SYGVKD. CDR3 length equals 17 residues. Trimming took 2 bases from V and 3 from J; bases not matched to a gene: 12. The CDR3 sequence is CAISEKSGGYDHTEAFF. The CDR3 nucleotides read TGTGCCATCAGTGAGAAATCAGGGGGTTATGATCACACTGAAGCTTTCTTT.

The chain carries TRBV13 and TRBJ1-2, with 12 bases lining up with TRBD1. The CDR3 is 15 residues long. Germline V gene data show CDR1 as PRHDT and CDR2 as FYEKMQ (reference sequence). The V gene end was trimmed by 5 bases and the J gene end by 13 bases; junction bases not matched to a gene: 14. The CDR3 DNA sequence: TGTGCCAGCAGCCGGACCGGGACAGGGGGCGTTTCTGCCACCTTC. Translation: CASSRTGTGGVSATF.

The chain combines TRBV7-9 with TRBJ2-3, with a weak D call TRBD2 (7 bases). This CDR3 is 13 amino acids long. V was clipped by 5 bases and J by 6 bases, with 12 bases between them. CDR1 is SEHNR and CDR2 is FQNEAQ in the germline V gene (reference sequence). CDR3 sequence (DNA): TGTGCCAGCAGCGCACAGGGAGGGGATACGCAGTATTTT. Protein sequence: CASSAQGGDTQYF.

The V gene is TRBV5-1, the J gene TRBJ1-1, with 7 nucleotides matching TRBD1. CDR1 and CDR2 (germline): SGHRS, YFSETQ. The CDR3 consists of 16 residues. V shed 5 bases, J shed 0 bases, and the junction held 10 bases outside the gene matches. The CDR3 region is CASSPGTDFMNTEAFF. In DNA form, the CDR3 reads TGCGCCAGCAGTCCCGGGACAGATTTCATGAACACTGAAGCTTTCTTT.

The chain links TRBV11-2 to TRBJ2-7; the match to TRBD1 covers 10 bases. The CDR3 consists of 14 residues. J lost 3 bases, V lost 5 bases, and 4 bases had no gene match. The germline V gene has CDR1 SGHAT and CDR2 FQNNGV. CDR3 loop: CASSPWDRGYEQYF. The CDR3 DNA follows: TGTGCCAGCAGCCCTTGGGACAGGGGCTACGAGCAGTACTTC.

V gene TRBV5-6 combines with J gene TRBJ2-5; a possible D gene is TRBD1 (6 bases). With the DNA end fitting TRBJ2-7 better, the J assignment may be wrong. CDR3 length equals 13 residues. In germline, CDR1 is SGHDT, CDR2 YYEEEE. The chain's CDR3 is CASSQTGSYEQYF. CDR3 DNA: TGTGCCAGCAGCCAGACAGGTTCCTACGAGCAGTACTTC.

J is TRBJ2-5 and V is TRBV5-1; 10 positions agree with TRBD2. In germline, CDR1 is SGHRS, CDR2 YFSETQ. V was clipped by 6 bases and J by 2 bases; unmatched bases: 13. The length of the CDR3 is 17 residues. In DNA form, the CDR3 reads TGCGCCAGCACATCCGGGGGACTAGCGAGTTCTCAAGAGACCCAGTACTTC. Translation: CASTSGGLASSQETQYF.

This rearrangement joins TRBV7-8 to TRBJ2-2; TRBD2 matches at 15 bases. The CDR3 covers 18 residues. The germline V gene has CDR1 SGHVS and CDR2 FQNEAQ. J gave up 5 bases and V 5 bases, and 9 bases lay outside the gene matches. CDR3 sequence reads: CASSQRTSGGGKTGELFF. The CDR3 DNA sequence: TGTGCCAGCAGCCAACGGACTAGCGGGGGGGGCAAGACCGGGGAGCTGTTTTTT. The full variable domain, with the rest looked up from reference TRBV7-8 and TRBJ2-2, is GAGVSQSPRYKVAKRGQDVALRCDPISGHVSLFWYQQALGQGPEFLTYFQNEAQLDKSGLPSDRFFAERPEGSVSTLKIQRTQQEDSAVYLCASSQRTSGGGKTGELFFGEGSRLTVL.

The chain couples TRBV21-1 to TRBJ1-1; the table assigns TRBD1, which was not confirmed against the DNA. TRBV21-1 is a pseudogene. The CDR3 is 17 residues long. The DNA for the CDR3 is TGTGCCAGCAGCCCGGACCGGACAGGGGACGTAATCACTGAAGCTTTCTTT. It encodes CASSPDRTGDVITEAFF.

The genes are TRBV2 and TRBJ2-2; D call uncertain. V dropped 7 bases and J dropped 0 bases, with 12 bases sitting between them. CDR3 length equals 15 residues. CDR1 is SNHLY and CDR2 is FYNNEI in the germline V gene. In DNA form, the CDR3 reads TGTGCCAGCAAGTGGGCCCCAGCGAACACCGGGGAGCTGTTTTTT. Its protein is CASKWAPANTGELFF.

V gene TRBV11-2 combines with J gene TRBJ1-2; 7 bases map to TRBD1. Per the germline V gene, CDR1 is SGHAT and CDR2 is FQNNGV. Trimming cost V 6 bases and J 4 bases; bases outside gene matches: 14. The CDR3 has 16 amino acids. CDR3 bases: TGTGCCAGCAGGGCCGGGACAGTGCCCGCTGTCTATGGCTACACCTTC. Protein product: CASRAGTVPAVYGYTF.

The chain employs TRBV5-1 and TRBJ2-1; 9 bases map to TRBD2. The germline gives CDR1 SGHRS, CDR2 YFSETQ. J lost 2 bases, V lost 0 bases, and 6 bases had no gene match. The CDR3 extends over 17 amino acids. This CDR3 reads CASSLVASGITYNEQFF. The CDR3 nucleotides read TGCGCCAGCAGCTTGGTGGCTAGCGGGATCACCTACAATGAGCAGTTCTTC.

The rearrangement uses TRBV20-1 and TRBJ1-1; D not resolved. V shed 5 bases and J shed 1 base, with 5 bases lying between them. Per the germline V gene, CDR1 is DFQATT and CDR2 is SNEGSKA (reference sequence). This CDR3 has 11 amino acids. The CDR3 nucleotides are TGCAGTGCTCCGTGGAACACTGAAGCTTTCTTT. Its protein is CSAPWNTEAFF.

V and J are TRBV5-8 and TRBJ1-5; D is unclear. Germline values: CDR1 SGHTS, CDR2 YDEGEE. The CDR3 totals 15 residues. Deletions cut 4 bases from V and 0 bases from J, with 11 bases between. CDR3 sequence reads: CASSRSGYSNQPQHF. CDR3 nucleotides: TGTGCCAGCAGCCGTTCCGGGTATAGCAATCAGCCCCAGCATTTT.

The chain carries TRBV6-6 and TRBJ2-2; TRBD1 is a possible D gene (6 bases). This CDR3 has 16 amino acids. V dropped 1 base and J dropped 6 bases, with 15 bases sitting between them. CDR1 is MNHNY and CDR2 is SVGAGI in the germline V gene (reference sequence). The CDR3 DNA is TGTGCCAGCAGTTACTGGCATGCAGGGGTCCCCGGGGAGCTGTTTTTT. Translation: CASSYWHAGVPGELFF.

The V and J genes are TRBV29-1 and TRBJ1-2; no firm D call. V was cut by 6 bases and J by 4 bases, with 9 bases left in between. This CDR3 region has 11 residues. CDR1 is SQVTM and CDR2 is ANQGSEA in the germline V gene. The CDR3 DNA reads as TGCAGCGTCGATGACACCTATGGCTACACCTTC. This gives the protein CSVDDTYGYTF.

The chain joins TRBV7-8 to TRBJ2-4; 9 nucleotides align to TRBD2. The length of the CDR3 is 15 residues. The germline CDR1 and CDR2 sequences are SGHVS and FQNEAQ. Trimming removed 5 bases from V and 7 bases from J; junction bases left unmatched: 9. The CDR3 protein is CASSLGASGNNIQYF. CDR3 coding DNA: TGTGCCAGCAGCCTGGGGGCTAGCGGGAACAACATTCAGTACTTC.

J is TRBJ2-4 and V is TRBV2; D is unclear. V lost 7 bases, J lost 0 bases, and 7 bases lay in between. From germline, CDR1 is SNHLY and CDR2 FYNNEI. There are 13 residues in the CDR3. The CDR3 sequence: CASTLIAKNIQYF. The DNA of the CDR3 is TGTGCCAGCACTCTTATAGCCAAAAACATTCAGTACTTC.